These 6 T cell receptor beta chains share one sample of origin, sequenced in a study of PD-L1 blockade in urothelial cancer. Clones were read by immunoSEQ multiplex PCR, and TCRdb kept only the in-frame ones, dropping some. Here the sample spans 45,000 to 50,000 clones, roughly 88% being singletons. Sample: PBMCs, taken around atezolizumab (anti-PD-L1) treatment. The receptors stem from a man older than 75 with urothelial cancer.

V is TRBV2 and J is TRBJ2-5; 9 positions match TRBD1. CDR1 and CDR2 from the germline V gene are SNHLY and FYNNEI. The CDR3 sequence is 13 residues long. With 7 bases clipped from V and 7 bases from J, the junction kept 7 bases outside the gene matches. The CDR3 protein is CASMTGQGGTQYF. The CDR3 DNA reads TGTGCCAGCATGACGGGACAGGGTGGGACCCAGTACTTC.

The chain couples TRBV27 to TRBJ1-5; D gene unclear. V dropped 2 bases and J dropped 9 bases, with 11 bases sitting between them. The CDR3 totals 13 residues. CDR1 and CDR2 (germline): MNHEY, SMNVEV (reference sequence). The CDR3: CASSLIPGWPQHF. As DNA, the CDR3 is TGTGCCAGCAGTTTAATTCCCGGGTGGCCCCAGCATTTT.

In this sample, this clone turned up a few times. This chain connects TRBV27 to TRBJ2-1; 9 nucleotides align to TRBD2. The CDR3 sequence is 14 residues long. V shed 10 bases, J shed 5 bases, and the junction held 9 bases outside the gene matches. Germline V CDR1 and CDR2: MNHEY, SMNVEV (reference sequence). CDR3 bases: TGTGCCACTAAGAGAGCGGGAGGCCACAATGAGCAGTTCTTC. Translation: CATKRAGGHNEQFF.

CDR3 region: CASSIESGGGNQPQHF. The CDR3 DNA reads TGTGCCAGTAGTATAGAGAGCGGAGGGGGCAATCAGCCCCAGCATTTT. The gene calls are TRBV19 and TRBJ1-5; D might be TRBD1 (5 bases). CDR3 length: 16 amino acids. With 0 bases removed from V and 2 bases from J, the gap between germline ends came to 11 bases. Germline loops: CDR1 LNHDA, CDR2 SQIVND (reference sequence).

The chain employs TRBV14 and TRBJ2-2; tentatively, D is TRBD2 (6 bases). CDR1 and CDR2 from the germline V gene are SGHDN and FVKESK. Trimming stripped 0 bases from V and 3 bases from J, with 14 bases between. The CDR3 has 17 amino acids. CDR3 protein: CASSQDRGSGHTGELFF. The CDR3 nucleotides read TGTGCCAGCAGCCAAGATCGGGGTAGCGGCCACACCGGGGAGCTGTTTTTT.

The chain links TRBV5-4 to TRBJ2-1; 8 bases are shared with TRBD2. The germline V gene encodes CDR1 SGHNT and CDR2 YYREEE (reference sequence). The CDR3 has 18 residues. V lost 1 base and J lost 0; bases outside the gene matches: 9. The CDR3 DNA is TGTGCCAGCAGCTTGACTAGCGGTCCTCCTAGCTCCTACAATGAGCAGTTCTTC. Encoded protein: CASSLTSGPPSSYNEQFF.